Listed below are T cell receptor beta chains from one sample, sequenced in a study of blood T cell repertoires in COVID-19. The assay was immunoSEQ multiplex PCR, and TCRdb's table has in-frame clones only and misses some. The sample lists roughly 80,000 clones; 88% were seen once. The specimen sequenced was peripheral blood. The receptors here all came from a human donor in a cohort sampled during active COVID-19. Each CDR3 is given with its conserved first and last residue. A D gene is named only where the DNA matches it firmly. Clone size is not always given. Where it is, it says once, few, many or a class for expanded clones.

V	D	size	J	CDR3	DNA
TRBV11-3	TRBD2	NA	TRBJ2-1	CASSLDLGGRAYNEQFF	TGTGCCAGCAGCTTAGATCTGGGTGGGAGGGCCTACAATGAGCAGTTCTTC
TRBV2	NA	NA	TRBJ1-4	CASSPDYATNEKLFF	TGTGCCAGCAGCCCAGACTATGCAACTAATGAAAAACTGTTTTTT
TRBV11-3	NA	NA	TRBJ2-3	CASSQDSFGDTQYF	TGTGCCAGCAGCCAAGACAGTTTCGGTGATACGCAGTATTTT
TRBV15	TRBD1	NA	TRBJ1-6	CATSRGDRFNSPLHF	TGTGCCACCAGCAGAGGGGACAGATTTAATTCACCCCTCCACTTT
TRBV11-2	NA	once	TRBJ1-2	CASSPPQTQGNYGYTF	TGTGCCAGCAGCCCGCCACAGACCCAGGGTAACTATGGCTACACCTTC
TRBV4-2	NA	NA	TRBJ1-1	CASSKRDNTEAFF	TGTGCCAGCAGCAAGCGGGACAACACTGAAGCTTTCTTT
TRBV5-1	TRBD1	NA	TRBJ1-2	CASSLNPGQGNYGYTF	TGCGCCAGCAGCCTGAACCCGGGACAGGGTAACTATGGCTACACCTTC
TRBV7-2	TRBD1	NA	TRBJ1-2	CASSSSAGRQGARGYTF	TGTGCCAGCAGCTCATCAGCCGGACGACAGGGGGCCCGGGGCTACACCTTC
TRBV29-1	TRBD2	NA	TRBJ2-2	CSVEDLRTSGTGELFF	TGCAGCGTTGAAGATCTTAGGACTAGCGGCACCGGGGAGCTGTTTTTT
TRBV10-1	TRBD2	NA	TRBJ2-2	CARNSTSSGELFF	TGCGCCCGCAACTCGACTAGCAGCGGGGAGCTGTTTTTT
TRBV5-1	NA	few	TRBJ2-7	CASSLAGQPYEQYF	TGCGCCAGCAGCTTGGCAGGACAGCCCTACGAGCAGTACTTC
TRBV5-1	NA	NA	TRBJ2-2	CASSPGQTHTGELFF	TGCGCCAGCAGCCCCGGACAGACCCACACCGGGGAGCTGTTTTTT
TRBV10-2	TRBD2	NA	TRBJ2-5	CASKGLAGEETQYF	TGCGCCAGCAAGGGACTAGCGGGAGAAGAGACCCAGTACTTC
TRBV7-8	NA	NA	TRBJ2-7	CASSLDGGIEGPRYF	TGTGCCAGCAGCTTAGACGGGGGAATCGAAGGGCCCCGGTACTTC
TRBV7-8	TRBD2	once	TRBJ2-3	CASSQRSGGASTDTQYF	TGTGCCAGCAGTCAACGTAGCGGGGGGGCTAGCACAGATACGCAGTATTTT
TRBV29-1	TRBD1	NA	TRBJ1-1	CSVDVDRGRIEAFF	TGCAGCGTTGACGTGGACAGGGGGCGAATTGAAGCTTTCTTT
TRBV5-1	NA	NA	TRBJ2-7	CASSLVGHDYEQYF	TGCGCCAGCAGCTTGGTAGGACACGACTACGAGCAGTACTTC
TRBV6-8	TRBD1	NA	TRBJ2-7	CASSPNGGTGDHSSYEQYF	TGTGCCAGCAGTCCAAACGGGGGGACAGGGGATCACAGCTCCTACGAGCAGTACTTC
TRBV29-1	NA	NA	TRBJ1-5	CSAFLQGQPQHF	TGCAGCGCATTTTTGCAGGGACAGCCCCAGCATTTT
TRBV27	TRBD1	NA	TRBJ1-1	CATQLRGLSTEAFF	TGTGCCACCCAGCTCAGGGGGCTTTCTACTGAAGCTTTCTTT
TRBV30	TRBD1	NA	TRBJ1-1	CAWSLGTGAEAFF	TGTGCCTGGAGCCTTGGGACAGGGGCTGAAGCTTTCTTT
TRBV2	TRBD1	NA	TRBJ1-4	CASSEASTGGFKKLFF	TGTGCCAGCAGTGAAGCATCGACAGGGGGCTTTAAAAAACTGTTTTTT
TRBV5-1	TRBD1	NA	TRBJ1-6	CASSLVPPGQGDSPLHF	TGCGCCAGCAGCTTGGTCCCCCCGGGACAGGGGGATTCACCCCTCCACTTT
TRBV19	NA	NA	TRBJ1-1	CASSQGREAFF	TGTGCCAGTAGTCAGGGTCGGGAGGCTTTCTTT